The clone carrying this T cell receptor (beta chain) was seen ten or more times. The entry originates in a study of T-cell reconstitution after alpha-beta-depleted transplantation in children. The CDR3 spans 11 residues. Germline V CDR1 and CDR2: SQVTM, ANQGSEA. V lost 5 bases, J lost 3 bases, and 8 bases lay in between. Molecular barcoding with unique molecular identifiers was used for the TCRbeta library. Using its own MiXCR run on the PCR reads, TCRdb lists one record per CDR3 protein. The sample yields hundreds of thousands of distinct CDR3 sequences, around 7.5% seen once. The V gene is TRBV29-1, the J gene TRBJ2-7; no clear D gene. The sequence was obtained from a male patient between 10 and 17 years old who had a stem cell transplant for acute lymphoblastic leukemia, so the T cells may come from the graft donor. Sequences were derived from PBMCs, mostly from graft donor cells, sampled 180 days after TCRalphabeta/CD19-depleted stem cell transplant. DNA of the CDR3: TGCAGCGTTTATATATTCTACGAGCAGTACTTC. It specifies CSVYIFYEQYF.